These T cell receptor beta chains were read from a single sample in a study of beta chain features in type 1 diabetes. Using immunoSEQ multiplex PCR, the repertoire was profiled, and TCRdb retains in-frame clones only, with some absent. The sample contains approximately 730,000 clones, roughly 12% of which appear only once. The sample consisted of naive CD4+ T cells from blood. These receptors originate from a man aged 18 to 30 with type 1 diabetes. CDR3s include the opening cysteine and the closing phenylalanine or tryptophan. Each record gives: CDR3 protein, CDR3 DNA, J gene, V gene, D gene, clone size. A D gene is named only where the DNA matches it firmly. Expanded clones get a size class; other rows say once, few or many, or leave the size out.

cdr3_aa: CASIPGPGSASYEQYF; cdr3_nt: TGTGCCAGCATACCGGGACCCGGGTCTGCCTCCTACGAGCAGTACTTC; j_call: TRBJ2-7; v_call: TRBV28; d_call: -; clone_size: -
cdr3_aa: CAISGIRTDTQYF; cdr3_nt: TGTGCCATCAGTGGGATCCGCACAGATACGCAGTATTTT; j_call: TRBJ2-3; v_call: TRBV10-3; d_call: -; clone_size: few
cdr3_aa: CASSPAQGRGSDTQYF; cdr3_nt: TGTGCCAGCTCACCAGCACAGGGCCGAGGATCGGATACGCAGTATTTT; j_call: TRBJ2-3; v_call: TRBV18; d_call: -; clone_size: -
cdr3_aa: CASSLAPGQGRHEQFF; cdr3_nt: TGTGCCAGCAGCTTAGCGCCGGGACAGGGAAGGCATGAGCAGTTCTTC; j_call: TRBJ2-1; v_call: TRBV7-2; d_call: TRBD1; clone_size: few
cdr3_aa: CASSRAPSYEQYF; cdr3_nt: TGTGCCAGTAGTAGGGCACCCTCCTACGAGCAGTACTTC; j_call: TRBJ2-7; v_call: TRBV19; d_call: -; clone_size: -
cdr3_aa: CASSPIQGAGEKLFF; cdr3_nt: TGTGCCAGCAGTCCAATACAGGGGGCGGGGGAAAAACTGTTTTTT; j_call: TRBJ1-4; v_call: TRBV27; d_call: TRBD1; clone_size: few
cdr3_aa: CASSTDRGMDTQYF; cdr3_nt: TGTGCCAGCAGCACGGACAGGGGGATGGATACGCAGTATTTT; j_call: TRBJ2-3; v_call: TRBV11-2; d_call: TRBD1; clone_size: -
cdr3_aa: CATGRGDEQYF; cdr3_nt: TGTGCCACCGGGCGTGGCGACGAGCAGTACTTC; j_call: TRBJ2-7; v_call: TRBV19; d_call: -; clone_size: few
cdr3_aa: CASSSSSPTPREETQYF; cdr3_nt: TGTGCCAGCAGCTCAAGCTCGCCGACCCCTCGCGAGGAGACCCAGTACTTC; j_call: TRBJ2-5; v_call: TRBV5-6; d_call: -; clone_size: few
cdr3_aa: CASNGLAGGQETQYF; cdr3_nt: TGTGCCAGCAATGGACTAGCGGGGGGCCAAGAGACCCAGTACTTC; j_call: TRBJ2-5; v_call: TRBV6-1; d_call: TRBD2; clone_size: few
cdr3_aa: CSVDTGTF; cdr3_nt: TGCAGCGTTGACACGGGTACCTTC; j_call: TRBJ1-2; v_call: TRBV29-1; d_call: -; clone_size: -
cdr3_aa: CASSDSGRTEAFF; cdr3_nt: TGTGCCAGCAGTGACTCAGGGAGAACTGAAGCTTTCTTT; j_call: TRBJ1-1; v_call: TRBV5-6; d_call: -; clone_size: few
cdr3_aa: CAWGRNNQPQHF; cdr3_nt: TGTGCCTGGGGCCGGAACAATCAGCCCCAGCATTTT; j_call: TRBJ1-5; v_call: TRBV30; d_call: -; clone_size: few
cdr3_aa: CASSLEQLNSPLHF; cdr3_nt: TGCGCCAGCAGCTTGGAGCAGCTAAATTCACCCCTCCACTTT; j_call: TRBJ1-6; v_call: TRBV5-1; d_call: -; clone_size: -
cdr3_aa: CASSLTGREAETQYF; cdr3_nt: TGTGCCAGCAGCTTGACGGGACGGGAGGCGGAGACCCAGTACTTC; j_call: TRBJ2-5; v_call: TRBV5-6; d_call: TRBD2; clone_size: -
cdr3_aa: CSVRLAGGYEQYF; cdr3_nt: TGCAGCGTTCGGCTAGCGGGGGGCTACGAGCAGTACTTC; j_call: TRBJ2-7; v_call: TRBV29-1; d_call: TRBD2; clone_size: -
cdr3_aa: CSVVTGSDQPQHF; cdr3_nt: TGCAGCGTCGTCACAGGGTCAGATCAGCCCCAGCATTTT; j_call: TRBJ1-5; v_call: TRBV29-1; d_call: -; clone_size: few
cdr3_aa: CASRLSSGDEQFF; cdr3_nt: TGCGCCAGCCGACTCTCGTCAGGCGATGAGCAGTTCTTC; j_call: TRBJ2-1; v_call: TRBV5-1; d_call: -; clone_size: -
cdr3_aa: CAISESLGTGGDTQYF; cdr3_nt: TGTGCCATCAGTGAGTCGCTTGGGACCGGGGGGGATACGCAGTATTTT; j_call: TRBJ2-3; v_call: TRBV10-3; d_call: TRBD2; clone_size: -
cdr3_aa: CASSYDGYEQYF; cdr3_nt: TGTGCCAGCAGTTACGACGGCTACGAGCAGTACTTC; j_call: TRBJ2-7; v_call: TRBV6-5; d_call: -; clone_size: -
cdr3_aa: CASSLGGVSSLQLGQFF; cdr3_nt: TGCGCCAGCAGCTTGGGAGGCGTGTCATCCCTCCAATTAGGGCAGTTCTTC; j_call: TRBJ2-1; v_call: TRBV5-1; d_call: -; clone_size: -
cdr3_aa: CASSAEARTETF; cdr3_nt: TGTGCCAGCAGCGCCGAGGCGCGTACGGAAACCTTC; j_call: TRBJ1-2; v_call: TRBV5-4; d_call: -; clone_size: -
cdr3_aa: CASTPLGRENQPQHF; cdr3_nt: TGTGCCAGCACCCCCCTGGGACGCGAAAATCAGCCCCAGCATTTT; j_call: TRBJ1-5; v_call: TRBV28; d_call: -; clone_size: few
cdr3_aa: CSARGQEEAFF; cdr3_nt: TGCAGTGCTAGAGGGCAGGAAGAAGCTTTCTTT; j_call: TRBJ1-1; v_call: TRBV20-1; d_call: -; clone_size: few
cdr3_aa: CASSDRGPYGYTF; cdr3_nt: TGTGCCAGCAGTGACAGGGGGCCTTATGGCTACACCTTC; j_call: TRBJ1-2; v_call: TRBV6-4; d_call: TRBD1; clone_size: few
cdr3_aa: CASRLEQGASTDTQYF; cdr3_nt: TGTGCCAGCAGGTTAGAACAGGGGGCGAGCACAGATACGCAGTATTTT; j_call: TRBJ2-3; v_call: TRBV28; d_call: TRBD1; clone_size: -
cdr3_aa: CASSQAGRSTDTQYF; cdr3_nt: TGCGCCAGCAGCCAAGCGGGACGGAGCACAGATACGCAGTATTTT; j_call: TRBJ2-3; v_call: TRBV4-1; d_call: -; clone_size: few
cdr3_aa: CASSLDWGAYEQYF; cdr3_nt: TGTGCCAGCAGCTTAGACTGGGGGGCCTACGAGCAGTACTTC; j_call: TRBJ2-7; v_call: TRBV7-9; d_call: -; clone_size: -
cdr3_aa: CASSSRLGSPIVPHTDTQYF; cdr3_nt: TGTGCCAGCAGTTCGAGGTTAGGGTCGCCCATAGTTCCCCACACAGATACGCAGTATTTT; j_call: TRBJ2-3; v_call: TRBV28; d_call: -; clone_size: few
cdr3_aa: CASSQELAGGQLFF; cdr3_nt: TGTGCCAGCAGCCAAGAACTAGCGGGGGGGCAACTGTTTTTT; j_call: TRBJ2-2; v_call: TRBV4-2; d_call: TRBD2; clone_size: -
cdr3_aa: CSVEARLAGGPPIF; cdr3_nt: TGCAGCGTTGAAGCGAGGCTAGCGGGGGGCCCCCCAATCTTC; j_call: TRBJ2-1; v_call: TRBV29-1; d_call: TRBD2; clone_size: -
cdr3_aa: CASSEGQIQETQYF; cdr3_nt: TGTGCCAGCAGTGAGGGGCAGATCCAAGAGACCCAGTACTTC; j_call: TRBJ2-5; v_call: TRBV25-1; d_call: -; clone_size: -
cdr3_aa: CASSRRDRAYEQYF; cdr3_nt: TGTGCCAGCAGCCGCCGGGACAGGGCCTACGAGCAGTACTTC; j_call: TRBJ2-7; v_call: TRBV21-1; d_call: -; clone_size: -
cdr3_aa: CASSASLAQETQYF; cdr3_nt: TGTGCCAGCAGCGCCTCCTTAGCCCAAGAGACCCAGTACTTC; j_call: TRBJ2-5; v_call: TRBV7-8; d_call: -; clone_size: -
cdr3_aa: CASSPTRTGGVKLFF; cdr3_nt: TGTGCCAGCAGCCCCACCAGGACAGGCGGGGTAAAACTGTTTTTT; j_call: TRBJ1-4; v_call: TRBV7-2; d_call: TRBD1; clone_size: -
cdr3_aa: CAISETSANTIYF; cdr3_nt: TGTGCCATCAGTGAAACTTCAGCGAACACCATATATTTT; j_call: TRBJ1-3; v_call: TRBV6-5; d_call: -; clone_size: -
cdr3_aa: CASSLVAGLMNTEAFF; cdr3_nt: TGTGCCAGCAGCTTAGTGGCAGGTTTAATGAACACTGAAGCTTTCTTT; j_call: TRBJ1-1; v_call: TRBV7-2; d_call: -; clone_size: -
cdr3_aa: CASRFSGTNYEQYF; cdr3_nt: TGTGCCAGCAGATTTTCCGGGACCAACTACGAGCAGTACTTC; j_call: TRBJ2-7; v_call: TRBV2; d_call: -; clone_size: few
cdr3_aa: CAISESPGQPQHF; cdr3_nt: TGTGCCATCAGTGAGTCCCCGGGCCAGCCCCAGCATTTT; j_call: TRBJ1-5; v_call: TRBV10-3; d_call: -; clone_size: few
cdr3_aa: CAWTRSSGANVLTF; cdr3_nt: TGTGCCTGGACCCGCAGCTCTGGGGCCAACGTCCTGACTTTC; j_call: TRBJ2-6; v_call: TRBV30; d_call: -; clone_size: few
cdr3_aa: CAWSVGRTAGFGYGYTF; cdr3_nt: TGTGCCTGGAGTGTAGGGCGCACGGCTGGCTTCGGCTATGGCTACACCTTC; j_call: TRBJ1-2; v_call: TRBV30; d_call: -; clone_size: -
cdr3_aa: CAWSPQPGANVLTF; cdr3_nt: TGTGCCTGGAGTCCGCAACCTGGGGCCAACGTCCTGACTTTC; j_call: TRBJ2-6; v_call: TRBV30; d_call: -; clone_size: -
cdr3_aa: CASSSNSYTEAFF; cdr3_nt: TGTGCCAGCAGTTCAAATTCGTACACTGAAGCTTTCTTT; j_call: TRBJ1-1; v_call: TRBV4-2; d_call: -; clone_size: few
cdr3_aa: CASSMGVLNPFENIQYF; cdr3_nt: TGTGCCAGTAGTATGGGAGTCCTAAACCCTTTTGAAAACATTCAGTACTTC; j_call: TRBJ2-4; v_call: TRBV19; d_call: -; clone_size: -
cdr3_aa: CAWSPTGVEPQHF; cdr3_nt: TGTGCCTGGAGTCCGACAGGGGTAGAGCCCCAGCATTTT; j_call: TRBJ1-5; v_call: TRBV30; d_call: TRBD1; clone_size: -
cdr3_aa: CASSLDRGYEQYF; cdr3_nt: TGTGCTAGCAGCTTAGATCGGGGTTACGAGCAGTACTTC; j_call: TRBJ2-7; v_call: TRBV7-7; d_call: -; clone_size: -
cdr3_aa: CAISDRDYGYTF; cdr3_nt: TGTGCCATCAGTGACAGGGACTATGGCTACACCTTC; j_call: TRBJ1-2; v_call: TRBV10-3; d_call: -; clone_size: few
cdr3_aa: CAWSTGSTDTQYF; cdr3_nt: TGTGCCTGGTCCACAGGGAGCACAGATACGCAGTATTTT; j_call: TRBJ2-3; v_call: TRBV30; d_call: -; clone_size: few
cdr3_aa: CASRQGAIGQPQHF; cdr3_nt: TGTGCCAGCAGACAGGGGGCGATTGGGCAGCCCCAGCATTTT; j_call: TRBJ1-5; v_call: TRBV6-7; d_call: TRBD1; clone_size: few
cdr3_aa: CASSGGVSYEQYF; cdr3_nt: TGTGCCAGCAGCGGTGGGGTTTCCTACGAGCAGTACTTC; j_call: TRBJ2-7; v_call: TRBV9; d_call: -; clone_size: few
cdr3_aa: CASSLGTNTGELFF; cdr3_nt: TGTGCCAGCAGCTTAGGGACAAACACCGGGGAGCTGTTTTTT; j_call: TRBJ2-2; v_call: TRBV7-9; d_call: -; clone_size: few
cdr3_aa: CATSSPNGGLAGESSYNEQFF; cdr3_nt: TGTGCCACCAGCAGCCCGAACGGGGGACTAGCGGGGGAAAGCTCCTACAATGAGCAGTTCTTC; j_call: TRBJ2-1; v_call: TRBV15; d_call: TRBD2; clone_size: -
cdr3_aa: CASSFGTTLEAFF; cdr3_nt: TGTGCCAGCAGTTTCGGGACAACCCTTGAAGCTTTCTTT; j_call: TRBJ1-1; v_call: TRBV28; d_call: -; clone_size: -
cdr3_aa: CASSPTGTGTEAFF; cdr3_nt: TGTGCCAGCTCACCCACAGGGACGGGGACTGAAGCTTTCTTT; j_call: TRBJ1-1; v_call: TRBV18; d_call: -; clone_size: -
cdr3_aa: CSAVSRGHQPQHF; cdr3_nt: TGCAGCGCCGTCAGTCGGGGACATCAGCCCCAGCATTTT; j_call: TRBJ1-5; v_call: TRBV29-1; d_call: -; clone_size: -
cdr3_aa: CASSEGTQYF; cdr3_nt: TGTGCCAGCAGTGAAGGGACGCAGTACTTC; j_call: TRBJ2-7; v_call: TRBV2; d_call: -; clone_size: few
cdr3_aa: CASSEGQPQHF; cdr3_nt: TGTGCCAGCAGCGAAGGGCAGCCCCAGCATTTT; j_call: TRBJ1-5; v_call: TRBV5-4; d_call: -; clone_size: -
cdr3_aa: CAWSVGQGLRLHF; cdr3_nt: TGTGCCTGGAGTGTAGGACAGGGTCTCCGCCTCCACTTT; j_call: TRBJ1-6; v_call: TRBV30; d_call: TRBD1; clone_size: -